This is a list of T cell receptor beta chains from one sample in a study of cytomegalovirus exposure and HLA in healthy donors. The repertoire was sequenced with immunoSEQ multiplex PCR; TCRdb's copy has only in-frame clones and lacks some. The sample records 70,000 or so clones, about 90% being singletons. Sequencing was performed on PBMCs. Every receptor here comes from a man aged 18-30 years in good health and CMV-seronegative. The CDR3 runs from the conserved cysteine through the conserved F or W. Fields, in order: CDR3 protein, CDR3 length, J gene, V gene, D gene. D genes are given only for firm matches.

CASSAGSYNEQFF | 13 | TRBJ2-1 | TRBV19 | -
CASSLGVVATSTDTQYF | 17 | TRBJ2-3 | TRBV7-2 | -
CASSQTGLQPQHF | 13 | TRBJ1-5 | TRBV18 | TRBD1
CASRERTSGLEQYF | 14 | TRBJ2-7 | TRBV5-1 | TRBD2
CASTLETGGSYNEQFF | 16 | TRBJ2-1 | TRBV5-1 | TRBD1
CASSQGLSTDTQYF | 14 | TRBJ2-3 | TRBV6-4 | -
CATSSGSSYNEQFF | 14 | TRBJ2-1 | TRBV28 | TRBD2
CASSSGRVGLSGYTF | 15 | TRBJ1-2 | TRBV28 | -
CSVRQGSGSQETQYF | 15 | TRBJ2-5 | TRBV29-1 | -
CASRQQGLADHQTNLDEQFF | 20 | TRBJ2-1 | TRBV12-2 | -
CAISESPMDQPQHF | 14 | TRBJ1-5 | TRBV10-3 | -
CASSSTGENQPQHF | 14 | TRBJ1-5 | TRBV10-2 | TRBD1
CASSLGASNQPQHF | 14 | TRBJ1-5 | TRBV5-4 | -
CASSPRTSGSLEQYF | 15 | TRBJ2-7 | TRBV4-3 | TRBD2
CASSQGNTEAFF | 12 | TRBJ1-1 | TRBV9 | -
CAWREGEGPVEQFF | 14 | TRBJ2-1 | TRBV30 | -
CASRRGLTNTGELFF | 15 | TRBJ2-2 | TRBV19 | TRBD2
CASSWSGTHYNEQFF | 15 | TRBJ2-1 | TRBV5-5 | -
CAISVNSERNNEQFF | 15 | TRBJ2-1 | TRBV10-3 | -
CASNELTNTGELFF | 14 | TRBJ2-2 | TRBV6-5 | -
CASSSGTGTDTQYF | 14 | TRBJ2-3 | TRBV18 | TRBD2
CASTVGLPPDTQYF | 14 | TRBJ2-3 | TRBV7-6 | -
CASRRGAGETQYF | 13 | TRBJ2-5 | TRBV19 | TRBD2
CAISDQKEDYNYGYTF | 16 | TRBJ1-2 | TRBV10-3 | -
CASSVQFGTSGNTIYF | 16 | TRBJ1-3 | TRBV9 | -
CASRSYLNTGELFF | 14 | TRBJ2-2 | TRBV28 | -
CASSLGATGGQFF | 13 | TRBJ2-1 | TRBV5-6 | TRBD1
CASSSPNRDGSGNTIYF | 17 | TRBJ1-3 | TRBV7-8 | -
CASSPRGATFNEKLFF | 16 | TRBJ1-4 | TRBV5-1 | -
CASGGNEQFF | 10 | TRBJ2-1 | TRBV2 | -
CASSIRGQHIETQYF | 15 | TRBJ2-5 | TRBV27 | TRBD1
CASSVDRAPSYEQYF | 15 | TRBJ2-7 | TRBV10-2 | TRBD1
CASSIDHSVLAQYF | 14 | TRBJ2-5 | TRBV19 | -
CASSEEYSNTEAFF | 14 | TRBJ1-1 | TRBV27 | -
CASSEFSGRYNEQFF | 15 | TRBJ2-1 | TRBV25-1 | -
CASSLVLGQGSNEQFF | 16 | TRBJ2-1 | TRBV7-2 | TRBD1
CASRPGSADYGYTF | 14 | TRBJ1-2 | TRBV11-2 | -
CSVPYYGYTF | 10 | TRBJ1-2 | TRBV20-1 | -
CASSVLLTSPGADTQYF | 17 | TRBJ2-3 | TRBV25-1 | -
CAISAGTSGASSYNEQFF | 18 | TRBJ2-1 | TRBV10-3 | TRBD2
CASSSERGYEQYF | 13 | TRBJ2-7 | TRBV7-7 | TRBD2
CASTIASSYNEQFF | 14 | TRBJ2-1 | TRBV6-5 | -
CASSPRSGQLYEQYF | 15 | TRBJ2-7 | TRBV7-9 | TRBD1
CASRTGDTGELFF | 13 | TRBJ2-2 | TRBV27 | TRBD1
CASSVQGRTSAKVEQFF | 17 | TRBJ2-1 | TRBV9 | TRBD2
CASRPRQGSNYGYTF | 15 | TRBJ1-2 | TRBV6-6 | TRBD1
CASSTANTEAFF | 12 | TRBJ1-1 | TRBV5-4 | -
CATSNLLAGDLDEQFF | 16 | TRBJ2-1 | TRBV15 | TRBD2
CASSLGLSSGNEQFF | 15 | TRBJ2-1 | TRBV5-4 | TRBD2
CASSLEQGIKAFF | 13 | TRBJ1-1 | TRBV28 | TRBD1
CATSRGQTGGPYNEQFF | 17 | TRBJ2-1 | TRBV15 | TRBD1